The present TCR beta chain was sequenced within a study of T cells in Graves' hyperthyroidism and ophthalmopathy. RNA transcripts were the template for amplifying TCR beta CDR3 regions. The HTBI set primed first-round TCR CDR3 RT-PCR. TCRdb reanalysed the multiplex PCR reads using MiXCR and keeps one entry per CDR3 protein. There are hundreds of thousands of distinct CDR3 sequences in the sample; less than 15% occur only once, and 9% to 9.5% lies in the top ten. A remark on this clonotype: The junction departs from the called germline gene at one end, perhaps through a read error.

Looked up from germline, CDR1 is SGHRS and CDR2 is YFSETQ. The CDR3 runs 14 residues. This receptor was obtained from a woman in her late teens or twenties with Graves' hyperthyroidism. This chain joins TRBV5-1 and TRBJ1-3; TRBD1 might be the D (5 bases). Input material: blood. In DNA, the CDR3 is TGTGCCAGCAGTATTCAGGGCCCAGGAAACACCATATATTTT. This translates into CASSIQGPGNTIYF.